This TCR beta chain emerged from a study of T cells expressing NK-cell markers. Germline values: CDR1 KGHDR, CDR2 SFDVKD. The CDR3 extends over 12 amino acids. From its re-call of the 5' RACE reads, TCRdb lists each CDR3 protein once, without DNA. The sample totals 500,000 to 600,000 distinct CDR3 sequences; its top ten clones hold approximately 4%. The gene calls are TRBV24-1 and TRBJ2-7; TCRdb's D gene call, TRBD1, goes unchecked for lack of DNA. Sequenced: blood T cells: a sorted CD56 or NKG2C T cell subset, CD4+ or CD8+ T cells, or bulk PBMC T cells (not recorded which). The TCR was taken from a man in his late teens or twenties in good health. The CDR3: CATSGQSYEQYF.